This TCR beta chain was found in a study of T-cell reconstitution after alpha-beta-depleted transplantation in children. General study findings and limits: Reported findings indicate that, about two months after transplant, alpha-beta T cells came from several hundred expanded clones, which were derived from non-depleted graft cells. T cells produced anew were the main source of T-cell counts and diversity one year after transplant. It was surviving recipient T cells and thymic progenitors that gave some patients high TCRbeta diversity at day 60.

Unique molecular identifiers were built into the TCRbeta library. TCRdb itself ran the PCR reads through MiXCR, one entry per CDR3 protein. This sample yields 350,000 to 500,000 distinct CDR3 sequences, of which 43% are seen a single time; 25% to 30% belongs to the top ten. There are a few counts of this clonotype. Its cognate antigen is unknown. This CDR3 contains 16 residues. Trimming shortened V by 0 bases and J by 5 bases, and 19 bases separated the two germline ends. The germline gives CDR1 DFQATT, CDR2 SNEGSKA (reference sequence). This chain joins TRBV20-1 and TRBJ2-5, with D possibly matching TRBD2 (7 bases). This TCR came from a girl aged 2-9 years with aplastic anemia, due to receive a stem cell transplant. This specimen was PBMCs, taken before TCRalphabeta/CD19-depleted stem cell transplant. The CDR3 nucleotides are TGCAGTGCTAGAGATCTACGGGTCAGGGGAGGGGAGACCCAGTACTTC. This sequence encodes CSARDLRVRGGETQYF.